These 27 T cell receptor beta chains originate from one sample sequenced in a study of cytomegalovirus exposure and HLA in healthy donors. The assay was immunoSEQ multiplex PCR, and TCRdb's table has in-frame clones only and misses some. The data hold 150,000 to 180,000 clones, with less than 90% observed a single time. The sequencing input was PBMCs. The source of these receptors is a man between 18 and 29 years old in good health and CMV-seropositive.

The V call is TRBV2, the J call TRBJ1-5, with 7 nucleotides matching TRBD1. V trimming: 5 bases; J trimming: 3 bases; junction bases outside the gene matches: 4. This CDR3 contains 14 residues. Germline V gene sequence: CDR1 SNHLY, CDR2 FYNNEI. The CDR3, as DNA: TGTGCCAGCAGTCAACAGGGGAACAATCAGCCCCAGCATTTT. Translated: CASSQQGNNQPQHF.

This clone was detected a few times. The V and J genes are TRBV18 and TRBJ2-7; the match to TRBD2 covers 12 bases. Germline assignment: CDR1 KGHSH and CDR2 LQKENI. V shed 3 bases and J 1 base; nucleotides not matched to a gene: 13. The CDR3 contains 19 residues. The CDR3 region is CASSPRTSGAQPVSYEQYF. The CDR3 DNA reads as TGTGCCAGCTCACCCCGGACTAGCGGGGCCCAACCCGTATCCTACGAGCAGTACTTC.

The gene calls are TRBV21-1 and TRBJ2-7; no DNA check was done on the table's D call, TRBD1. TRBV21-1 represents a pseudogene. The CDR3 totals 14 residues. In DNA form, the CDR3 reads TGTGCCAGCAGCAAAGAGGGACAGGGCTACGAGCAGTACTTC. Its translation is CASSKEGQGYEQYF.

About this clone: The same CDR3 also results from other DNA sequences found in this sample. This chain links TRBV4-1 with TRBJ2-5; 10 bases line up with TRBD2. With V trimmed by 0 bases and J by 1 base, 2 bases remained unmatched. This CDR3 is 16 amino acids long. Germline assignment: CDR1 MGHRA and CDR2 YSYEKL. The CDR3 here is CASSQEGLAVQETQYF. CDR3 sequence (DNA): TGCGCCAGCAGCCAAGAAGGACTAGCGGTCCAAGAGACCCAGTACTTC.

This chain joins TRBV7-2 and TRBJ1-1; TRBD1 agrees at 7 bases. Germline V lookup: CDR1 SGHTA, CDR2 FQGNSA. This CDR3 comprises 14 residues. After removal of 5 bases from V and 4 bases from J, the junction contained 7 bases not matched to a gene. The CDR3 nucleotides are TGTGCCAGCAGCGCGGCAGGGGGGCGCACTGAAGCTTTCTTT. It yields the protein CASSAAGGRTEAFF.

The table lists this clone with a few counts. The chain employs TRBV6-5 and TRBJ2-4, with D maybe TRBD1 (6 bases). The CDR3 is 14 residues long. CDR1 and CDR2 (germline): MNHEY, SVGAGI. The V end lost 4 bases, the J end lost 7 bases, and 14 bases lay between the germline ends. In DNA form, the CDR3 reads TGTGCCAGCAGTTCACCTTCCAGGGGTAACATTCAGTACTTC. It codes for CASSSPSRGNIQYF.

The V gene is TRBV9, the J gene TRBJ2-1, with 11 bases matching TRBD2. Germline V CDR1 and CDR2: SGDLS, YYNGEE. V lost 3 bases to trimming and J lost 1 base; unmatched junction nucleotides: 3. CDR3 length: 16 amino acids. CDR3 coding DNA: TGTGCCAGCAGCGCTACTAGCGGGAGATCCTACAATGAGCAGTTCTTC. Protein product: CASSATSGRSYNEQFF.

The V and J genes are TRBV13 and TRBJ2-1; D is ambiguous. There are 14 residues in the CDR3. Trimming took 4 bases from V and 1 from J, leaving 8 bases between them. Germline CDR1 reads PRHDT; CDR2 reads FYEKMQ (reference sequence). CDR3 sequence reads: CASSSVPSYNEQFF. The CDR3 nucleotides read TGTGCCAGCAGCTCGGTCCCGTCCTACAATGAGCAGTTCTTC.

The V gene is TRBV15, the J gene TRBJ2-7, with D hard to call. Between the trimmed V and J ends, which lost 8 bases and 4 bases, there was a span of 15 bases. Germline lookup yields CDR1 LNHNV and CDR2 YYDKDF (reference sequence). The CDR3 loop spans 13 amino acids. This CDR3 is CATRGTAQYEQYF. The CDR3 bases are TGTGCCACCCGCGGAACGGCGCAATACGAGCAGTACTTC. The full variable domain, rest sourced from reference TRBV15 and TRBJ2-7, is DAMVIQNPRYQVTQFGKPVTLSCSQTLNHNVMYWYQQKSSQAPKLLFHYYDKDFNNEADTPDNFQSRRPNTSFCFLDIRSPGLGDTAMYLCATRGTAQYEQYFGPGTRLTVT.

The table lists this clone with a few counts. This chain joins TRBV7-2 and TRBJ2-7, with a possible D match to TRBD2 (5 bases). Trimming took off 2 bases at V and 4 bases at J, with 18 bases between the two ends. Germline CDR1 SGHTA, CDR2 FQGNSA. This CDR3 is 16 amino acids long. In DNA form, the CDR3 reads TGTGCCAGCAGCTTATACGCCGGACTCATCACTTACGAGCAGTACTTC. Protein sequence: CASSLYAGLITYEQYF.

J is TRBJ1-1 and V is TRBV6-1, with no clear D. Between the trimmed V and J ends, which lost 2 bases and 5 bases, there was a span of 12 bases. The germline V gene has CDR1 MNHNS and CDR2 SASEGT. The CDR3 length is 14 residues. The CDR3 DNA reads as TGTGCCAGCAGTGAAAGTAGTGAGGTTACTGAAGCTTTCTTT. Its protein is CASSESSEVTEAFF.

The chain joins TRBV6-5 to TRBJ1-3; D is unresolved. This CDR3 is built from 16 residues. Germline loops: CDR1 MNHEY, CDR2 SVGAGI. V was shortened by 0 bases and J by 0 bases, with 9 bases between the two germline ends. The CDR3 region has the DNA TGTGCCAGCAGTTACTCGATTCTGAGCTCTGGAAACACCATATATTTT. This sequence encodes CASSYSILSSGNTIYF.

CDR3 region: CAWELMRDSQETQYF. The DNA for the CDR3 is TGTGCCTGGGAATTGATGCGGGACAGCCAAGAGACCCAGTACTTC. The V gene is TRBV30, the J gene TRBJ2-5, with D perhaps TRBD1 (7 bases). CDR3 size: 15 residues. Trimming stripped 5 bases from V and 1 base from J, with 17 bases between. Germline assignment: CDR1 GTSNPN and CDR2 SVGIG (reference sequence).

The V and J genes are TRBV10-2 and TRBJ2-7; D is possibly TRBD1 (5 bases). Trimming shortened V by 5 bases and J by 3 bases, and 14 bases separated the two germline ends. The CDR3 spans 14 residues. Looked up from germline, CDR1 is WSHSY and CDR2 is SAAADI. The DNA of the CDR3 is TGCGCCAGCAGTCCCCAGGGCTCCCACTACGAGCAGTACTTC. It specifies CASSPQGSHYEQYF.

This clone was counted only a few times. CDR3 in DNA: TGTGCCAGCAGCCCCGGACAGGGAGCCTACGAGCAGTACTTC. Its protein product is CASSPGQGAYEQYF. This chain uses TRBV7-6 with TRBJ2-7; TRBD1 aligns across 8 bases. The CDR3 is made up of 14 amino acids. Germline V gives CDR1 SGHVS, CDR2 FNYEAQ. The V gene end was trimmed by 5 bases and the J gene end by 2 bases; junction bases not matched to a gene: 5.

The gene calls are TRBV5-1 and TRBJ2-5; D uncertain. Trimming removed 0 bases from V and 5 bases from J, with 5 bases in between. Germline assignment: CDR1 SGHRS and CDR2 YFSETQ. The CDR3 is made up of 12 amino acids. The CDR3 here is CASSLGAETQYF. CDR3 DNA sequence: TGCGCCAGCAGCTTGGGCGCGGAGACCCAGTACTTC.

The chain employs TRBV5-1 and TRBJ2-5; 8 bases map to TRBD1. Trimming at V came to 4 bases and at J to 2 bases, leaving 7 bases not matched to a gene. Germline-derived CDR1 and CDR2 are SGHRS and YFSETQ. The CDR3 spans 15 residues. CDR3 residues: CASSPNGQGQETQYF. The CDR3 DNA is TGCGCCAGCAGCCCAAACGGACAGGGACAAGAGACCCAGTACTTC.

This clone was observed a handful of times. This sequence joins TRBV25-1 and TRBJ1-4, with D hard to call. The CDR3 covers 13 residues. With 7 bases removed from V and 6 bases from J, the gap between germline ends came to 12 bases. CDR1 and CDR2 from the germline V gene are MGHDK and SYGVNS. The CDR3 DNA reads TGTGCCAGCAAGAGGGCGGCGGATGAAAAACTGTTTTTT. It codes for CASKRAADEKLFF.

The V call is TRBV18, the J call TRBJ2-4; 8 nucleotides agree with TRBD1. CDR1 and CDR2 (germline): KGHSH, LQKENI. The trim removed 3 bases at V and 5 bases at J, leaving 3 bases unmatched. This CDR3 has 14 amino acids. This CDR3 reads CASSPLTGENIQYF. CDR3 DNA: TGTGCCAGCTCACCCCTGACAGGGGAAAACATTCAGTACTTC.

The genes are TRBV9 and TRBJ2-1; tentative D call: TRBD2 (7 bases). The ends were cut back, 4 bases at V and 4 bases at J, with 15 bases in the middle. This CDR3 comprises 15 residues. The V gene's germline CDR1 is SGDLS and CDR2 YYNGEE. The CDR3 loop is CASSPGGGGYNEQFF. CDR3 nucleotides: TGTGCCAGCAGCCCGGGGGGCGGAGGTTACAATGAGCAGTTCTTC.

The chain carries TRBV5-8 and TRBJ2-7; the D gene is possibly TRBD2 (7 bases). Trimming cost V 2 bases and J 3 bases, with 15 bases left between them. The CDR3 covers 15 residues. Germline CDR1 reads SGHTS; CDR2 reads YDEGEE. The CDR3 loop is CASSLGGDEYYEQYF. DNA of the CDR3: TGTGCCAGCAGCTTAGGGGGGGATGAGTACTACGAGCAGTACTTC.

J is TRBJ1-2 and V is TRBV7-9; D remains ambiguous. This CDR3 comprises 14 residues. Germline V gene sequence: CDR1 SEHNR, CDR2 FQNEAQ (reference sequence). The ends were cut back, 1 base at V and 0 bases at J, with 6 bases in the middle. CDR3 loop: CASSLVAANYGYTF. CDR3 DNA sequence: TGTGCCAGCAGCTTAGTGGCAGCTAACTATGGCTACACCTTC.

The chain couples TRBV5-8 to TRBJ1-2; no definite D call. The CDR3 is made up of 14 amino acids. The V gene lost 4 bases and the J gene lost 2 bases, with 12 bases spanning the gap. In germline, CDR1 is SGHTS, CDR2 YDEGEE. CDR3 protein: CASSPIGRNYGYTF. The CDR3 DNA follows: TGTGCCAGCAGCCCGATCGGGAGAAACTATGGCTACACCTTC.

V is TRBV5-4 and J is TRBJ2-7; a possible D gene is TRBD2 (6 bases). V was clipped by 2 bases and J by 5 bases, with 11 bases between them. The CDR3 runs 13 residues. The germline V gene encodes CDR1 SGHNT and CDR2 YYREEE (reference sequence). The chain's CDR3 is CASSFLGGDEQYF. In DNA, the CDR3 is TGTGCCAGCAGCTTTCTAGGCGGGGACGAGCAGTACTTC.

The chain has TRBV5-1 and TRBJ1-1; TRBD1 agrees at 7 bases. The junction had 9 bases not matched to a gene; V was cut back by 4 bases and J by 6 bases. The germline V gene has CDR1 SGHRS and CDR2 YFSETQ. The CDR3 covers 14 residues. The chain's CDR3 is CASSGSGTESEAFF. CDR3 nucleotides: TGCGCCAGCAGCGGATCCGGGACAGAATCTGAAGCTTTCTTT.

J is TRBJ2-3 and V is TRBV7-9; 10 bases are a match to TRBD2. This CDR3 has 14 amino acids. V trimming: 5 bases; J trimming: 3 bases; junction bases outside the gene matches: 2. Germline-derived CDR1 and CDR2 are SEHNR and FQNEAQ (reference sequence). The CDR3 sequence: CASSHSGGTDTQYF. The CDR3 DNA is TGTGCCAGCAGCCATAGCGGGGGGACAGATACGCAGTATTTT. The full variable domain, rest sourced from reference TRBV7-9 and TRBJ2-3, is DTGVSQNPRHKITKRGQNVTFRCDPISEHNRLYWYRQTLGQGPEFLTYFQNEAQLEKSRLLSDRFSAERPKGSFSTLEIQRTEQGDSAMYLCASSHSGGTDTQYFGPGTRLTVL.

CDR3 amino acids: CASSSTKTGVQYF. In nucleotides, the CDR3 is TGTGCCAGCAGTTCCACCAAAACAGGGGTTCAGTACTTC. V gene TRBV27 combines with J gene TRBJ2-7, with 7 bases fitting TRBD1. Germline-derived CDR1 and CDR2 are MNHEY and SMNVEV (reference sequence). This CDR3 spans 13 amino acids. V trimming: 4 bases; J trimming: 10 bases; junction bases outside the gene matches: 10.